The clone carrying this T cell receptor beta chain occurred a few times. The data derive from a study of blood T cell repertoires in COVID-19. The wider study: The analysed material was cDNA or gDNA that came from T cells, B-cell-depleted T cells, or PBMCs.

Germline V gene data show CDR1 as MGHRA and CDR2 as YSYEKL. The CDR3 is 13 amino acids. With 4 bases clipped from V and 6 bases from J, the junction kept 4 bases outside the gene matches. In the source study's methods: Estimation of nucleated cell counts relied on the amplification of reference gene primers. The protocol was immunoSEQ multiplex PCR, while the TCRdb copy is restricted to in-frame clones and leaves out a portion. The DNA gave D and trimming, while V, J and clone size come from that table. Of tens of thousands of clones listed, roughly 86% are singletons. The receptor comes from a man in his 60s with active COVID-19. J is TRBJ1-2 and V is TRBV4-1; 8 nucleotides match TRBD1. Sequencing was done on a sample of peripheral blood. The CDR3 loop reads CASSLTGGNGYTF. The DNA for the CDR3 is TGCGCCAGCAGCCTTACAGGGGGTAATGGCTACACCTTC.